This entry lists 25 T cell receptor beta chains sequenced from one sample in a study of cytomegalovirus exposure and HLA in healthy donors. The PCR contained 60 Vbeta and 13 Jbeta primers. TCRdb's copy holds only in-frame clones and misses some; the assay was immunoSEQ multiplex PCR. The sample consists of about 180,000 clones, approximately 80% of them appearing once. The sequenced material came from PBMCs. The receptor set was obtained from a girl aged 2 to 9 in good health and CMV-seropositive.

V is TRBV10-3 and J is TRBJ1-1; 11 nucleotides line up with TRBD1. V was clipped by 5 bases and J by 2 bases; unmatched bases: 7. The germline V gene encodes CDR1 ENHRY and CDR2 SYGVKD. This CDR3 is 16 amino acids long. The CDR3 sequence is CAISPAGTGGNTEAFF. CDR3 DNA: TGTGCCATCAGTCCGGCCGGGACAGGGGGTAACACTGAAGCTTTCTTT.

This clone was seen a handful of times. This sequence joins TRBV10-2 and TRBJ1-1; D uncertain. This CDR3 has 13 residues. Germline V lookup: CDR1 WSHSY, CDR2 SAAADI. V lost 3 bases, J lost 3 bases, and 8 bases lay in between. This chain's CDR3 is CASSENTDTEAFF. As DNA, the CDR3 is TGCGCCAGCAGTGAAAACACAGACACTGAAGCTTTCTTT.

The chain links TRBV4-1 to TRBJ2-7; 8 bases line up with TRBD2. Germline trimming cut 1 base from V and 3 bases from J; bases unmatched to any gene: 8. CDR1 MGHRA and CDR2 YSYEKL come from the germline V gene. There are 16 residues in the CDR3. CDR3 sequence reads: CASSQVFAAGDYEQYF. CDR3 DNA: TGCGCCAGCAGCCAAGTCTTCGCAGCGGGAGACTACGAGCAGTACTTC.

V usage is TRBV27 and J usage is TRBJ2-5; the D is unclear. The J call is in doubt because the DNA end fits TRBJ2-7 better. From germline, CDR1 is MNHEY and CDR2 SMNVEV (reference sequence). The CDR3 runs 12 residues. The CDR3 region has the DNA TGTGCCACCGCCGACGAAAACTACGAGCAGTACTTC. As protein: CATADENYEQYF.

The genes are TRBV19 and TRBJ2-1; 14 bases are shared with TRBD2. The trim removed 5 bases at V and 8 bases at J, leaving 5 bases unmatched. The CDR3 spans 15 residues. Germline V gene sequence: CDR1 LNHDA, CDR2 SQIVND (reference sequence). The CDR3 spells CASSFGLAGGYEQFF. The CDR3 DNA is TGTGCCAGTAGTTTCGGACTAGCGGGGGGCTATGAGCAGTTCTTC.

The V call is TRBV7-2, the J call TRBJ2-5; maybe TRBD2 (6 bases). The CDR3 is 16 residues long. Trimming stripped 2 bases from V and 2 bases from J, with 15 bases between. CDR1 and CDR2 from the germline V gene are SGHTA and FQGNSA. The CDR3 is CASSLNPGSVQETQYF. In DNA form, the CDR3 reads TGTGCCAGCAGCTTAAACCCCGGGAGTGTTCAAGAGACCCAGTACTTC.

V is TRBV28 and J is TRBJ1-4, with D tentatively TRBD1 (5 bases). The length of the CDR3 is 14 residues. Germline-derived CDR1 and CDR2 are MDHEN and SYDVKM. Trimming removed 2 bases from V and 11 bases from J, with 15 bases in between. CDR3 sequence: CASSLGGAFGKLFF. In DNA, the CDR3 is TGTGCCAGCAGTTTAGGCGGGGCATTTGGGAAACTGTTTTTT.

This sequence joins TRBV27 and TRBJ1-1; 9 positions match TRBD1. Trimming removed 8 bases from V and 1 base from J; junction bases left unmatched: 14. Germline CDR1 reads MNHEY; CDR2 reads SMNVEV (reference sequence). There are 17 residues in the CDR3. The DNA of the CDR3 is TGTGCCAGCTGGACAGGGGACGTCGGGTGGGCGAACACTGAAGCTTTCTTT. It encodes CASWTGDVGWANTEAFF.

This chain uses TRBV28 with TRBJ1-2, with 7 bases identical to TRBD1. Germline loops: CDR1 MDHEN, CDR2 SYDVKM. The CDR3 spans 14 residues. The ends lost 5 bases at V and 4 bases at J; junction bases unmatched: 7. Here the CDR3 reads CASSTTGQLYGYTF. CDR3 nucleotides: TGTGCCAGCAGTACCACGGGACAGCTCTATGGCTACACCTTC.

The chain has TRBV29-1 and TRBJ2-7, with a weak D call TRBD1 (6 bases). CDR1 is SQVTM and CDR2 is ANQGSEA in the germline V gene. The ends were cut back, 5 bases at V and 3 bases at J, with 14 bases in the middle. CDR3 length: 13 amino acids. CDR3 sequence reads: CSVQPQGNYEQYF. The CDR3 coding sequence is TGCAGCGTTCAGCCCCAGGGGAACTACGAGCAGTACTTC.

Written as DNA, the CDR3 is TGTGCCAGCAGTTTAAAAGGGCGGGGGTGGGGGGTTTCCTACGAGCAGTACTTC. Protein product: CASSLKGRGWGVSYEQYF. The rearrangement joins TRBV27 to TRBJ2-7, with 7 bases aligning to TRBD2. The CDR3 runs to 18 residues. Per the germline V gene, CDR1 is MNHEY and CDR2 is SMNVEV (reference sequence). Losses at the gene ends were 2 bases for V and 1 base for J; bases not matched to a gene: 14.

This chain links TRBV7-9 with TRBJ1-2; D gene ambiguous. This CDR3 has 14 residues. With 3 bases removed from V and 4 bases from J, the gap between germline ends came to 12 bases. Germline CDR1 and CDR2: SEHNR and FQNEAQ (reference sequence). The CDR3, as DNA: TGTGCCAGCAGCTTGCCAGGCAAATCCTATGGCTACACCTTC. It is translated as CASSLPGKSYGYTF.

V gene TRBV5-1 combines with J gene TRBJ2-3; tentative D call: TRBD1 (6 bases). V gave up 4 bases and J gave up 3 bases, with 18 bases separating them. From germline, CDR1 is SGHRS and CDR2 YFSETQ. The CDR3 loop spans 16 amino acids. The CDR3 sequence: CASSIGTRIRTDTQYF. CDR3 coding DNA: TGCGCCAGCAGCATAGGGACACGCATCAGGACAGATACGCAGTATTTT.

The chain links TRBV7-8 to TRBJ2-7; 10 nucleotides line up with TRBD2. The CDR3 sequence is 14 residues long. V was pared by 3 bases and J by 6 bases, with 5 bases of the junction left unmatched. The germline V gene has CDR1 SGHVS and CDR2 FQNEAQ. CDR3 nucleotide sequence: TGTGCCAGCAGCTTGGCGACTAGCGGGCGCGAGCAGTACTTC. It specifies CASSLATSGREQYF.

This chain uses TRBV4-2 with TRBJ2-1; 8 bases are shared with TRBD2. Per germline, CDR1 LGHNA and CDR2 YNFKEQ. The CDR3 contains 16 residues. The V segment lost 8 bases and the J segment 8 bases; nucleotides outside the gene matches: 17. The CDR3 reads CASGTSGRGGRDEQFF. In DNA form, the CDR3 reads TGTGCCAGCGGCACAAGCGGGAGAGGGGGGAGGGATGAGCAGTTCTTC.

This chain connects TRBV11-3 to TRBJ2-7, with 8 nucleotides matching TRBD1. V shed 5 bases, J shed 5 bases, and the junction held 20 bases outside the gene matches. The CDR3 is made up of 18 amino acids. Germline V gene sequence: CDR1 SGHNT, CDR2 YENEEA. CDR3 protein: CASSRLWAEDRGPHEQYF. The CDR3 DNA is TGTGCCAGCAGCCGACTATGGGCCGAAGACAGGGGCCCCCACGAGCAGTACTTC.

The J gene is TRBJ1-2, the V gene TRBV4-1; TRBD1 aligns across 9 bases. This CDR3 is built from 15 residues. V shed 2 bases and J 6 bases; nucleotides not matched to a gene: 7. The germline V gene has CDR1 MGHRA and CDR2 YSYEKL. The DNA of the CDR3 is TGCGCCAGCAGCCAATCGGGACAGGGTAGGAATGGCTACACCTTC. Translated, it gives CASSQSGQGRNGYTF.

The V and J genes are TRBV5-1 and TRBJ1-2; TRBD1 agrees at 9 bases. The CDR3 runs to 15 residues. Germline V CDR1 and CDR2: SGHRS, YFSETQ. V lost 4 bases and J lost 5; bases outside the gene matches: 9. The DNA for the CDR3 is TGCGCCAGCAGCATGGGGACAGGGCGCACTTATGGCTACACCTTC. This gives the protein CASSMGTGRTYGYTF.

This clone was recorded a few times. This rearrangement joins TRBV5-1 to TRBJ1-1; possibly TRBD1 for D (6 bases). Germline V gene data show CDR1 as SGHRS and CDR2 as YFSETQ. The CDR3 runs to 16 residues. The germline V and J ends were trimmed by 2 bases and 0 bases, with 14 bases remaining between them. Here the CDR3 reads CASSFSSGVMNTEAFF. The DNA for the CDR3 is TGCGCCAGCAGCTTCTCTTCAGGGGTTATGAACACTGAAGCTTTCTTT.

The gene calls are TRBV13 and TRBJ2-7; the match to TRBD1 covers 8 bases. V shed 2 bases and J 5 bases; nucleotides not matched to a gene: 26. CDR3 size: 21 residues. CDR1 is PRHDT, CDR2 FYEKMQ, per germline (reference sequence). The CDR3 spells CASSLWLSRKSDQTGENEQYF. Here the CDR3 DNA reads TGTGCCAGCAGCTTATGGCTTTCGAGGAAATCAGATCAGACAGGGGAGAACGAGCAGTACTTC.

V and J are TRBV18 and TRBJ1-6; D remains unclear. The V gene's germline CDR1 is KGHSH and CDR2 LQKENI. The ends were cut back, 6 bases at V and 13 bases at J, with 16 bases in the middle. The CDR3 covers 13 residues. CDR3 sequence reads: CASSASQTGPLHF. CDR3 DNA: TGTGCCAGCTCGGCGAGCCAGACTGGCCCCCTCCACTTT.

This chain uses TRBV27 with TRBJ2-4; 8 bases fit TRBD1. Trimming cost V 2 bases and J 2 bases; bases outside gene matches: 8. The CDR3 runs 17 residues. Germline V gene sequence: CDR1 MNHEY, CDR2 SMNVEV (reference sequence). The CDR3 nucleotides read TGTGCCAGCAGTTTAAGGTCAGGGGGCATGACCAAAAACATTCAGTACTTC. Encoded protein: CASSLRSGGMTKNIQYF.

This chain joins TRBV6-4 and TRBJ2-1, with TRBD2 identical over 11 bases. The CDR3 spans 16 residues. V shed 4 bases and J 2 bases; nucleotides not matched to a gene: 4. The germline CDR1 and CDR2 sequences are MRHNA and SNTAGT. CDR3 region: CASSGRLAGPYNEQFF. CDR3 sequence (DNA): TGTGCCAGCAGTGGACGACTAGCGGGACCCTACAATGAGCAGTTCTTC.

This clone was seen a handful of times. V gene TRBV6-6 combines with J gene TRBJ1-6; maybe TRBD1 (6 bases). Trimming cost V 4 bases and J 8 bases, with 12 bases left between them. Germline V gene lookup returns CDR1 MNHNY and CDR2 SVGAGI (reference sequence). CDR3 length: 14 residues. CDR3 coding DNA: TGTGCCAGCAGTTCCCGGGACATAGATTCACCCCTCCACTTT. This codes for CASSSRDIDSPLHF.

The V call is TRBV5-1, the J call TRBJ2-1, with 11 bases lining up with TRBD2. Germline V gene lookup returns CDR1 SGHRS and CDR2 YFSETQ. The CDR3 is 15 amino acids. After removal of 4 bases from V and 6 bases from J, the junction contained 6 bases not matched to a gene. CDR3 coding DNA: TGCGCCAGCAGCCAACTAGCGGGAGCGACCAATGAGCAGTTCTTC. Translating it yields CASSQLAGATNEQFF.